This T cell receptor (beta chain) was profiled in a study of spatial heterogeneity in lung cancer. In TCRdb, the 5' RACE reads were re-called with MiXCR into one record per CDR3 protein. The data show around 66,000 distinct CDR3 sequences, under 7.5% seen once. This clonotype has just a few counts. The ends were cut back, 4 bases at V and 4 bases at J, with 11 bases in the middle. CDR3 length equals 13 residues. Looked up from germline, CDR1 is SGHRS and CDR2 is YFSETQ. Regarding time point: sample taken at primary tumor resection. The chain employs TRBV5-1 and TRBJ1-2, with a possible D match to TRBD1 (5 bases). The sample in question was PBMCs, obtained at surgery. The receptor's source is a female donor with early-stage non-small cell lung cancer. The CDR3 sequence is CASSPGGGYGYTF. For the CDR3, the DNA is TGCGCCAGCAGCCCCGGGGGGGGCTATGGCTACACCTTC.